The clone carrying this TCR beta chain was picked up a small number of times. Antigen: not known. These data originate in a study of T cells in Graves' hyperthyroidism and ophthalmopathy. Overall study results and limits: Ophthalmopathy, which appeared later, was predicted by the model a median 6.5 months before onset.

Amplification of TCR beta CDR3 regions was performed using RNA transcripts as template. A set of HTBI primers served as the primers for a first-round RT-PCR of the TCR CDR3. From the multiplex PCR reads, TCRdb called clonotypes with MiXCR, one entry per CDR3 protein. The sample gives hundreds of thousands of distinct CDR3 sequences, about 15% of which show up once; around 4.5% is in the top ten. The CDR3 sequence is 17 residues long. The V and J ends lost 6 bases and 0 bases, in that order; junction bases with no gene match: 9. From germline, CDR1 is ENHRY and CDR2 SYGVKD. The PBMCs had their origin in approximately 10 ml of fresh peripheral blood.

The sequence derives from a woman in her thirties or forties with Graves' ophthalmopathy. V and J are TRBV10-3 and TRBJ2-7, with 12 bases lining up with TRBD1. Specimen: blood. The CDR3 coding sequence is TGTGCCATCAGGGGGACAGGGGGCCCAAACAACTCCTACGAGCAGTACTTC. This encodes CAIRGTGGPNNSYEQYF.